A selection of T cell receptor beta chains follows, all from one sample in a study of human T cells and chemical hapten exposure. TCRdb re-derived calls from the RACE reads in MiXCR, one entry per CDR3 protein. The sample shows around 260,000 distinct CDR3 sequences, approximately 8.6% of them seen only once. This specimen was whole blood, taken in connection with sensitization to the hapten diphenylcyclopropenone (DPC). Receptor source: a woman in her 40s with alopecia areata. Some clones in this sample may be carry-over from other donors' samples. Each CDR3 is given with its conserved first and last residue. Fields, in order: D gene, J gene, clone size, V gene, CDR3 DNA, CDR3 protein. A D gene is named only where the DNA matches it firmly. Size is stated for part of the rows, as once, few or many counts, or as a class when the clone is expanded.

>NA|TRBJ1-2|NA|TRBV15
TGTGCGACCAGGAACCAGGTCCAGGGTGGTTCTTTTTCCTATGGCTACACCTTC
CATRNQVQGGSFSYGYTF
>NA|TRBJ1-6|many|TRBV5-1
TGCGCCAGCAGCTTCATGGAGAGGAATTCACCCCTCCACTTT
CASSFMERNSPLHF
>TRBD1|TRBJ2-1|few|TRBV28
TGTGCCAGCAGTCTTGGACAGGGGGACAGTGAGCAGTTCTTC
CASSLGQGDSEQFF
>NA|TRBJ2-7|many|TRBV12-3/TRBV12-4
TGTGCCAGCAGCTTAGACTCGACTGCCTACGAGCAGTACTTC
CASSLDSTAYEQYF
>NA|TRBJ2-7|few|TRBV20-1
TGCAGTGCTAGAGAAGAACACCCCTACGAGCAGTACTTC
CSAREEHPYEQYF
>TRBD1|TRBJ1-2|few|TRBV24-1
TGTGCCACCACCTTGGGACAGGGAGGCTACACCTTC
CATTLGQGGYTF
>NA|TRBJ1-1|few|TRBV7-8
TGTGCCAGCAGCTTAGATACAGGGAACACTGAAGCTTTCTTT
CASSLDTGNTEAFF
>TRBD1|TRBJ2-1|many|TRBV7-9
TGTGCCAGCAGCTTAACACAGGGGGAGAATGAGCAGTTCTTC
CASSLTQGENEQFF
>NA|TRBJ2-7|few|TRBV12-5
TGTGCTAGTGAGGGGGGGGAATTCCCCTACGAGCAGTACTTC
CASEGGEFPYEQYF
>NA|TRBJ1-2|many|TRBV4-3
TGCGCCAGCAGCCAAGAGGGGCGGGCCGATGGCTACACCTTC
CASSQEGRADGYTF
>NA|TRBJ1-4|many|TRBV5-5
TGTGCCAGCAGCTTGTGGGGCACAAGTGAAAAACTGTTTTTT
CASSLWGTSEKLFF
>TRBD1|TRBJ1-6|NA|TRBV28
TGTGCCAGCAGTTACCGGGACAGTGTCCACTTT
CASSYRDSVHF
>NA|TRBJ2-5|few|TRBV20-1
TGCAGTGGTAGGGAGCAAGAGACCCAGTACTTC
CSGREQETQYF
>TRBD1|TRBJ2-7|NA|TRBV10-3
TGTGCCATCAGCACAGCCGGGGACAGCTCCTACGAGCAGTACTTC
CAISTAGDSSYEQYF
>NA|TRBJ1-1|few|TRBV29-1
TGCAGCGTCCGAGAAAGAGCGGACACTGAAGCTTTCTTT
CSVRERADTEAFF
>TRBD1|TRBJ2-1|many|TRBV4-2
TGTGCCAGCAGCCAAGATAACGCCCGACAGGGTGAGCAGTTCTTC
CASSQDNARQGEQFF
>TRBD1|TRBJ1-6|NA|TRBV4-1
TGCGCCAGCAGCCAAGATGACAGGGGGCTCTCACCCCTCCACTTT
CASSQDDRGLSPLHF
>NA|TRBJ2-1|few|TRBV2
TGTGCCAGCAGTGAATGGGGCGGGGTATCCTACAATGAGCAGTTCTTC
CASSEWGGVSYNEQFF
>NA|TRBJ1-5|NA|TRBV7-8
TGTGCCAGCAGCTTAGGGGGGCCGAATAGCAATCAGCCCCAGCATTTT
CASSLGGPNSNQPQHF
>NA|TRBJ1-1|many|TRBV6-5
TGTGCCAGCAGCAAAGGGATGAACACTGAAGCTTTCTTT
CASSKGMNTEAFF
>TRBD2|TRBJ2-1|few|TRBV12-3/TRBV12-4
TGTGCCAGCAGTTTAACGGGACTAAGGGGCAATGAGCAGTTCTTC
CASSLTGLRGNEQFF
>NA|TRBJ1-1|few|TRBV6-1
TGTGCCAGCAGTGAATTGAGAGTCGGGGTCACTGAAGCTTTCTTT
CASSELRVGVTEAFF
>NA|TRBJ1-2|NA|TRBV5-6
TGTGCCAGCAGCTCCAGATGGCAGGGGAACTATGGCTACACCTTC
CASSSRWQGNYGYTF
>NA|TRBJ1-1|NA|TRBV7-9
TGTGCCGCAGCCAGCCAGGCCTCCACTGTAGCTTTCTTT
CAAASQASTVAFF
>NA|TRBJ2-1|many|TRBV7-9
TGTGCCAGCAGATCCACAGGAAATGAGCAGTTCTTC
CASRSTGNEQFF
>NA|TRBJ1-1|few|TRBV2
TGTGCCAGCAGTGACAGCCCGGTCACTGAAGCTTTCTTT
CASSDSPVTEAFF
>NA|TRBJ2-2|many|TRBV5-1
TGCGCCAGCAGCTTTAGCGGTTCATACACCGGGGAGCTGTTTTTT
CASSFSGSYTGELFF
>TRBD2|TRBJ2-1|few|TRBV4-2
TGTGCCAGCAGCCAATTACCGGGACTAGCGGTCGATGAGCAGTTCTTC
CASSQLPGLAVDEQFF
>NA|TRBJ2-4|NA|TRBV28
TGTGCCAGCAGTTCGGAGGCATACGACAGCCTAGCCAAAAACATTCAGTACTTC
CASSSEAYDSLAKNIQYF
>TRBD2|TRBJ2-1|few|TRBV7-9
TGTGCCAGCAGCCTTAGCGGGAGAAATGAGCAGTTCTTC
CASSLSGRNEQFF
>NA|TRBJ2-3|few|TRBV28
TGTGCCAGCAGTTTTTGGGACGTTGAGACTAATACGCAGTATTTT
CASSFWDVETNTQYF
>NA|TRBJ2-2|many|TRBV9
TGTGCCAGCAGCGTAGCAACAGACCAAGTCAACACCGGGGAGCTGTTTTTT
CASSVATDQVNTGELFF
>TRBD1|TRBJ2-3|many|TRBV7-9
TGTGCCAGCAGCATTGGACAGGGGGATATGAATACGCAGTATTTT
CASSIGQGDMNTQYF
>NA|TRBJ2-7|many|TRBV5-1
TGCGCCAGCAGCTTGAACGTAGGACTCGCACCCTACGAGCAGTACTTC
CASSLNVGLAPYEQYF
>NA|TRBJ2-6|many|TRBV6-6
TGTGCCAGCAAAGACCTCCATAAGGGGGCCAACGTCCTGACTTTC
CASKDLHKGANVLTF
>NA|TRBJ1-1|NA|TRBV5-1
TGCGCCAGCAGCTTGAGGCCAGAAAACACTGAAGCTTTCTTT
CASSLRPENTEAFF
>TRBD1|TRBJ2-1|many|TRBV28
TGTGCCAGCAGAACGGGACAGGGGTGGTCAAACGAGCAGTTCTTC
CASRTGQGWSNEQFF
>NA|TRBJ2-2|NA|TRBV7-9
TGTGCCAGCAGGCCTGTGACCGGGATCTCCTCAGCCCGGGAGCTGTTTTTT
CASRPVTGISSARELFF
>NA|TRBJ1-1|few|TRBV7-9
TGTGCCAGCAGTGGAGCACAATGGGACACTGAAGCTTTCTTT
CASSGAQWDTEAFF
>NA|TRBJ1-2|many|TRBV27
TGTGCCAGCAGTTTAGAGGGGACTTCCTTCTATGGCTACACCTTC
CASSLEGTSFYGYTF
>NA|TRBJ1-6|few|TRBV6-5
TGTGCCAGCCAGGGGTCAGGTTCACCCCTCCACTTT
CASQGSGSPLHF
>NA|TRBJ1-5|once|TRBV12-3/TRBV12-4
TGTGCCAGCAGCCAGGACTTACCTAGCAATCAGCCCCAGCATTTT
CASSQDLPSNQPQHF
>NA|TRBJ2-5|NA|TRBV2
TGTGCCAGCAGGGTTGTCCAAGAGACCCAGTACTTC
CASRVVQETQYF
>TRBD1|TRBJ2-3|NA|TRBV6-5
TGTGCCACCGGACGGACAGGGAAAAGTGGCACAGATACGCAGTATTTT
CATGRTGKSGTDTQYF
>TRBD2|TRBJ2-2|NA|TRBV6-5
TGTGCCAGCAGTCGGGCCAGCGGGAGGGGTCCCGGGGAGCTGTTTTTT
CASSRASGRGPGELFF
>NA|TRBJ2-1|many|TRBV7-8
TGTGCCAGCAGCCCCAGGTTACCAAATGAGCAGTTCTTC
CASSPRLPNEQFF
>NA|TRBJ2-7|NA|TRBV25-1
TGTGCCAGCAGTGACACCGGGATCAAAGCCACAGAGCAGTACTTC
CASSDTGIKATEQYF
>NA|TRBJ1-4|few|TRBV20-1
TGCAGTGCTAGGGACGGGCGAGGGGCAGAAAAACTGTTTTTT
CSARDGRGAEKLFF
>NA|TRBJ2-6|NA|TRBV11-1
TGTGCCAGCAGCCCCGGGGTCGGTGGGGCCAACGTCCTGACTTTC
CASSPGVGGANVLTF
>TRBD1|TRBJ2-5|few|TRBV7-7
TGTGCTAGCAGCATCGGACAGGGAGAGACCCAGTACTTC
CASSIGQGETQYF
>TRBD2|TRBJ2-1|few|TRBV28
TGTGCCAGCAGTTTTGTACTCACCGGTGAGACTTTGGCTAGCGGCGACTACAATGAGCAGTTCTTC
CASSFVLTGETLASGDYNEQFF
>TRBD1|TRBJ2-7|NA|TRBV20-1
TGCAGTGCTAGAGATCCCACCGGACAGGGTTACGAGCAGTACTTC
CSARDPTGQGYEQYF
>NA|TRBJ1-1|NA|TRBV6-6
TGTGCCAGCAGTTACTCTGATGGGAGCACTGAAGCTTTCTTT
CASSYSDGSTEAFF
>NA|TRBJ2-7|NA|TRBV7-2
TGTGCCAGTGGAGGAAGGGCCTCCTACGAGCAGTACTTC
CASGGRASYEQYF
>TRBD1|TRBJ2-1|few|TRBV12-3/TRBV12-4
TGTGCCAGCAGTACCAACCCGACAGGGGCCTACAATGAGCAGTTCTTC
CASSTNPTGAYNEQFF
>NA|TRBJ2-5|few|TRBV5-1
TGCGCCAGCAGTATACAGGGCGGGGAGACCCAGTACTTC
CASSIQGGETQYF
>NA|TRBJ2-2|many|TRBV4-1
TGCGCCAGCAGCTATGACAGGTCAGGGCCCGGGGAGCTGTTTTTT
CASSYDRSGPGELFF
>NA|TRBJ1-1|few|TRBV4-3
TGCGCCAGCAGCCTAACAGCCAGGAACACTGAAGCTTTCTTT
CASSLTARNTEAFF